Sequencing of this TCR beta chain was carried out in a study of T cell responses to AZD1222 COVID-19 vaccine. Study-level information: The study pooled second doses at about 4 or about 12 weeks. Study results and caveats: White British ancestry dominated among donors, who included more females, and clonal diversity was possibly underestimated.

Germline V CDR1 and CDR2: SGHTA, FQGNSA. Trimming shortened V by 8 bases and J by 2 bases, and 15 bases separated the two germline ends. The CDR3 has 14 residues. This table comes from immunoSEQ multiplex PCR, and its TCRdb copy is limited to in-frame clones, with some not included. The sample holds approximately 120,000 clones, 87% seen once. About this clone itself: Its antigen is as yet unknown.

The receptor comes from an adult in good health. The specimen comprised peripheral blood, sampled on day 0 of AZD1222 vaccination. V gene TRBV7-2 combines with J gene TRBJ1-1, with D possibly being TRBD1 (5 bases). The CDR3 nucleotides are TGTGCCAGCCAGCCGGGGGGATTCAACACTGAAGCTTTCTTT. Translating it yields CASQPGGFNTEAFF.